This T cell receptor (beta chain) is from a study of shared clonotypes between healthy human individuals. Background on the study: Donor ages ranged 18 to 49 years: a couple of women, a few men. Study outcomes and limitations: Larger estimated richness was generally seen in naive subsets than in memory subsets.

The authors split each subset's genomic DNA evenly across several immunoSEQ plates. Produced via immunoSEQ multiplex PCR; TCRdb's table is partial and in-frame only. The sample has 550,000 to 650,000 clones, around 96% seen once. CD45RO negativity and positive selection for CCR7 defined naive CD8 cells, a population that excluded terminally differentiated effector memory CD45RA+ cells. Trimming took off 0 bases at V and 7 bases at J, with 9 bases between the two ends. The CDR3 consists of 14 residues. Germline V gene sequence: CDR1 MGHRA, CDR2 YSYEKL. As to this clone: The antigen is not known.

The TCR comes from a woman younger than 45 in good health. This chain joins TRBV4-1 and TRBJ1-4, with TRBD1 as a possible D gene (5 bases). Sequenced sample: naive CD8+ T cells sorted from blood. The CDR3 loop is CASSQENTGEKLFF. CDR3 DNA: TGCGCCAGCAGCCAAGAGAACACAGGTGAAAAACTGTTTTTT.